This entry lists 17 T cell receptor beta chains sequenced from one sample in a study of blood T cell repertoires in COVID-19. The data were produced by immunoSEQ multiplex PCR, yet TCRdb's version contains in-frame clones alone and is incomplete. The sample contains a few hundred thousand clones, around four fifths of which appear only once. Sequenced material: PBMCs or T cells enriched from blood (not recorded which). Every receptor here comes from a woman in her forties or fifties who had recovered from COVID-19.

The chain recombines TRBV30 with TRBJ2-4, with 7 positions matching TRBD1. The CDR3 has 11 amino acids. CDR1 is GTSNPN, CDR2 SVGIG, per germline (reference sequence). The CDR3 DNA reads TGTGCTGGGACAGAGAAAAACATTCAGTACTTC. Translating gives CAGTEKNIQYF.

This clone was observed once. The genes are TRBV27 and TRBJ1-2; TRBD1 aligns across 9 bases. The junction had 7 bases not matched to a gene; V was cut back by 0 bases and J by 8 bases. Germline V lookup: CDR1 MNHEY, CDR2 SMNVEV (reference sequence). The CDR3 runs 15 residues. CDR3 sequence (DNA): TGTGCCAGCAGTTTATCGGGACAGGGTGGTAAGGGCTACACCTTC. Amino acid sequence: CASSLSGQGGKGYTF.

The chain is built from TRBV5-1 and TRBJ2-2; 15 bases map to TRBD2. The CDR3 covers 16 residues. Germline V gene lookup returns CDR1 SGHRS and CDR2 YFSETQ. V trimming: 4 bases; J trimming: 5 bases; junction bases outside the gene matches: 3. In DNA form, the CDR3 reads TGCGCCAGCAGCGGACTAGCGGGGGGGCAGACCGGGGAGCTGTTTTTT. The encoded protein is CASSGLAGGQTGELFF.

The chain recombines TRBV30 with TRBJ1-6; 8 bases map to TRBD1. The germline V gene encodes CDR1 GTSNPN and CDR2 SVGIG (reference sequence). CDR3 length equals 15 residues. V shed 6 bases, J shed 3 bases, and the junction held 7 bases outside the gene matches. The CDR3 region is CACHAGTGYNSPLHF. CDR3 nucleotides: TGTGCCTGTCATGCCGGGACAGGCTATAATTCACCCCTCCACTTT.

This chain uses TRBV5-6 with TRBJ1-1; D perhaps matches TRBD1 (6 bases). This CDR3 contains 17 residues. Deletions cut 1 base from V and 5 bases from J, with 21 bases between. Per the germline V gene, CDR1 is SGHDT and CDR2 is YYEEEE. CDR3 region: CASSLMGAGAQETEAFF. The DNA for the CDR3 is TGTGCCAGCAGCTTGATGGGTGCAGGGGCCCAGGAAACTGAAGCTTTCTTT.

The V and J genes are TRBV12-3 or TRBV12-4 and TRBJ1-5; possible D gene TRBD1, 6 bases. V was pared by 1 base and J by 7 bases, with 8 bases between. The CDR3 length is 13 residues. The DNA for the CDR3 is TGTGCCAGCAGTTTAGGGGGGGGCCAGCCCCAGCATTTT. Its translation: CASSLGGGQPQHF.

This clone has only one observation. The rearrangement joins TRBV5-1 to TRBJ2-1; 7 nucleotides align to TRBD2. The CDR3 contains 14 residues. V lost 4 bases and J lost 10; bases outside the gene matches: 11. From germline, CDR1 is SGHRS and CDR2 YFSETQ. The CDR3 loop is CASSPLGGSNEQFF. CDR3 bases: TGCGCCAGCAGCCCCTTGGGGGGGAGTAACGAGCAGTTCTTC.

This clone has only one observation. This chain joins TRBV11-2 and TRBJ1-4, with 9 nucleotides matching TRBD1. Looked up from germline, CDR1 is SGHAT and CDR2 is FQNNGV. The length of the CDR3 is 20 residues. V gave up 0 bases and J gave up 8 bases; unmatched junction bases: 19. CDR3: CASSLEPLRDRAFYQEKLFF. The CDR3, as DNA: TGTGCCAGCAGCTTAGAGCCACTACGGGACAGGGCCTTTTATCAAGAAAAACTGTTTTTT.

CDR3 sequence: CASRGSSYNEQFF. The CDR3 coding sequence is TGTGCCAGCAGGGGGAGCTCCTACAATGAGCAGTTCTTC. J is TRBJ2-1 and V is TRBV4-2, with D possibly matching TRBD2 (5 bases). The CDR3 covers 13 residues. Germline values: CDR1 LGHNA, CDR2 YNFKEQ. Trimming left V 6 bases short and J 0 bases short, with 6 bases between.

This chain uses TRBV5-5 with TRBJ1-1; no firm D call. From germline, CDR1 is SGHKS and CDR2 YYEKEE (reference sequence). The CDR3 covers 14 residues. The V end lost 1 base, the J end lost 0 bases, and 7 bases lay between the germline ends. This CDR3 reads CASSLRGMNTEAFF. In nucleotides, the CDR3 is TGTGCCAGCAGCTTGCGGGGAATGAACACTGAAGCTTTCTTT.

V is TRBV5-4 and J is TRBJ1-1; D perhaps matches TRBD1 (5 bases). V lost 4 bases and J lost 0, with 13 bases in between. CDR3 size: 15 residues. Germline lookup yields CDR1 SGHNT and CDR2 YYREEE (reference sequence). The CDR3 spells CASSLQAGVNTEAFF. DNA of the CDR3: TGTGCCAGCAGCCTCCAAGCGGGGGTGAACACTGAAGCTTTCTTT.

The rearrangement joins TRBV18 to TRBJ1-1; 8 nucleotides line up with TRBD1. In germline, CDR1 is KGHSH, CDR2 LQKENI. With V trimmed by 4 bases and J by 1 base, 5 bases remained unmatched. This CDR3 has 15 residues. The CDR3 DNA is TGTGCCAGCTCACGAGGACAGGGAGAGAACACTGAAGCTTTCTTT. This gives the protein CASSRGQGENTEAFF.

J is TRBJ2-3 and V is TRBV5-1; D unresolved. This CDR3 contains 16 residues. Trimming removed 1 base from V and 1 base from J, with 13 bases in between. Germline V CDR1 and CDR2: SGHRS, YFSETQ. CDR3 region: CASSLPGTYRTDTQYF. As DNA, the CDR3 is TGCGCCAGCAGCTTGCCAGGAACCTATCGCACAGATACGCAGTATTTT.

This clone has more than one count but fewer than ten. J is TRBJ1-2 and V is TRBV7-8, with TRBD1 matching 9 bases. CDR1 is SGHVS and CDR2 is FQNEAQ in the germline V gene. V trimming: 3 bases; J trimming: 8 bases; junction bases outside the gene matches: 7. The CDR3 contains 14 residues. The CDR3 reads CASSLRQGVGGYTF. In DNA, the CDR3 is TGTGCCAGCAGCTTGAGACAGGGGGTTGGGGGCTACACCTTC.

This clone was picked up one time. V is TRBV19 and J is TRBJ1-2; TRBD1 might be the D (6 bases). This CDR3 region has 15 residues. V was trimmed by 5 bases and J by 2 bases, leaving 15 bases between them. From germline, CDR1 is LNHDA and CDR2 SQIVND (reference sequence). The CDR3 nucleotides are TGTGCCAGTAGTCCAAGGACAGCCAACAACTATGGCTACACCTTC. It codes for CASSPRTANNYGYTF.

The rearrangement joins TRBV5-4 to TRBJ1-4; D not resolved. The CDR3 loop spans 16 amino acids. CDR1 is SGHNT, CDR2 YYREEE, per germline (reference sequence). Trimming left V 4 bases short and J 1 base short, with 14 bases between. The CDR3 region is CASSPVPHETNEKLFF. The CDR3 DNA is TGTGCCAGCAGCCCAGTCCCACACGAAACTAATGAAAAACTGTTTTTT. The full variable domain, in which reference TRBV5-4 and TRBJ1-4 provide the parts outside the CDR3, is ETGVTQSPTHLIKTRGQQVTLRCSSQSGHNTVSWYQQALGQGPQFIFQYYREEENGRGNFPPRFSGLQFPNYSSELNVNALELDDSALYLCASSPVPHETNEKLFFGSGTQLSVL.

The chain has TRBV14 and TRBJ2-1; D is perhaps TRBD2 (6 bases). CDR1 and CDR2 (germline): SGHDN, FVKESK. The CDR3 length is 16 residues. The germline V and J ends were trimmed by 4 bases and 1 base, with 14 bases remaining between them. The CDR3 nucleotides read TGTGCCAGCAGCCCCTTAGGGAGGACTTCCTACAATGAGCAGTTCTTC. Translation gives CASSPLGRTSYNEQFF. Based on the CDR3 plus reference TRBV14 and TRBJ2-1, the full variable domain is EAGVTQFPSHSVIEKGQTVTLRCDPISGHDNLYWYRRVMGKEIKFLLHFVKESKQDESGMPNNRFLAERTGGTYSTLKVQPAELEDSGVYFCASSPLGRTSYNEQFFGPGTRLTVL.